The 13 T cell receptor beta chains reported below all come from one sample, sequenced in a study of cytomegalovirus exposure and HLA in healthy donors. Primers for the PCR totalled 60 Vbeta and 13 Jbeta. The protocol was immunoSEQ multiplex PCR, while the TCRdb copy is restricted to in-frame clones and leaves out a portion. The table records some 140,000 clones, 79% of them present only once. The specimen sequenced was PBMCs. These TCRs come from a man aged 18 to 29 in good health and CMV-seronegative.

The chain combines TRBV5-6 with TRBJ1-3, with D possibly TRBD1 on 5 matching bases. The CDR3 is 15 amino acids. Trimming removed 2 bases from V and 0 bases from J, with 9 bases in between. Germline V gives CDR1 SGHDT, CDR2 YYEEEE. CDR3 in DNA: TGTGCCAGCAGCTTAGGGGCAGGCTCTGGAAACACCATATATTTT. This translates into CASSLGAGSGNTIYF.

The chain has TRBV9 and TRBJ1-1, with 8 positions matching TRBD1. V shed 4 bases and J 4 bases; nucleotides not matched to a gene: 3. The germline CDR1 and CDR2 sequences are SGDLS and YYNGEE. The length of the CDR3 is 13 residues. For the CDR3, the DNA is TGTGCCAGCAGCCCGGGGACAGGCACTGAAGCTTTCTTT. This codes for CASSPGTGTEAFF.

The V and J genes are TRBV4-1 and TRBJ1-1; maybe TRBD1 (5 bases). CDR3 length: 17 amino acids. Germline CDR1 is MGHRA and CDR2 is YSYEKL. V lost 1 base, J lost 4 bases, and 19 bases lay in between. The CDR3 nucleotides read TGCGCCAGCAGCCAAGTTAGTATAGGGGTGAGCTCCACTGAAGCTTTCTTT. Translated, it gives CASSQVSIGVSSTEAFF.

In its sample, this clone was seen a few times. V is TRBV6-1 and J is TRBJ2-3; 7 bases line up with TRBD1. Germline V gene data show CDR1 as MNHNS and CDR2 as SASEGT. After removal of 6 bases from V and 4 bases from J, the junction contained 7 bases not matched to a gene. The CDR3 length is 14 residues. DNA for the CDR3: TGTGCCAGCAGAGGGACAGAGCTCTCAGATACGCAGTATTTT. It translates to CASRGTELSDTQYF.

Here the CDR3 reads CASSLETKRYF. The DNA of the CDR3 is TGTGCCAGCAGCTTAGAGACCAAGCGGTACTTC. V is TRBV7-9 and J is TRBJ2-7; D remains unclear. V was trimmed by 1 base and J by 12 bases, leaving 10 bases between them. The germline V gene encodes CDR1 SEHNR and CDR2 FQNEAQ (reference sequence). This CDR3 is 11 amino acids long. Full variable domain (remainder filled in from reference TRBV7-9 and TRBJ2-7): DTGVSQNPRHKITKRGQNVTFRCDPISEHNRLYWYRQTLGQGPEFLTYFQNEAQLEKSRLLSDRFSAERPKGSFSTLEIQRTEQGDSAMYLCASSLETKRYFGPGTRLTVT.

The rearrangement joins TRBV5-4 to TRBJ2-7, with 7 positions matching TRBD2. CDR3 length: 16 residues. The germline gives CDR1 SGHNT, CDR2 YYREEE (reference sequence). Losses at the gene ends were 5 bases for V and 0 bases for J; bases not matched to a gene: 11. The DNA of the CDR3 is TGTGCCAGCAGTTTGTGGCGGGGGTACCCCTCCTACGAGCAGTACTTC. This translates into CASSLWRGYPSYEQYF.

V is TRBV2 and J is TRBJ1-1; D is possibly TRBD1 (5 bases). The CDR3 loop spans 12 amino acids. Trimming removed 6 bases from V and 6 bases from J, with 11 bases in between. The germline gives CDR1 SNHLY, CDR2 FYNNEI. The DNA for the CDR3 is TGTGCCAGCAGAGACCGGGACTCTGAAGCTTTCTTT. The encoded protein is CASRDRDSEAFF.

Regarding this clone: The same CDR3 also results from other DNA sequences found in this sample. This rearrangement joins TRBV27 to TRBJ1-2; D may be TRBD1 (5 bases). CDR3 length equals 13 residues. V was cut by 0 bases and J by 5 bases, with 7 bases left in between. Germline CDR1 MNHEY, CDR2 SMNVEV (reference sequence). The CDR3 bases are TGTGCCAGCAGTTTATCGGGACTTTATGGCTACACCTTC. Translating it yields CASSLSGLYGYTF.

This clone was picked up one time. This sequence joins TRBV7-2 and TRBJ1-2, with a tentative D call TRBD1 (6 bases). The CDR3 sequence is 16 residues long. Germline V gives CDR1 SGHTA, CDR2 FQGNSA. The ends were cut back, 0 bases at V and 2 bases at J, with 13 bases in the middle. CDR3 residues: CASSLAVPQGNYGYTF. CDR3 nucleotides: TGTGCCAGCAGCTTAGCCGTCCCGCAGGGGAACTATGGCTACACCTTC. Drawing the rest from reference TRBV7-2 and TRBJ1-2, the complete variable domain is GAGVSQSPSNKVTEKGKDVELRCDPISGHTALYWYRQSLGQGLEFLIYFQGNSAPDKSGLPSDRFSAERTGGSVSTLTIQRTQQEDSAVYLCASSLAVPQGNYGYTFGSGTRLTVV.

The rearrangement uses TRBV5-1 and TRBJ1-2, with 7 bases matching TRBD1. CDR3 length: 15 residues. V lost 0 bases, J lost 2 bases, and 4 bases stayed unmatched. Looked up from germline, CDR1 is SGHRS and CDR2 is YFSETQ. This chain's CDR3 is CASSLGAGQNYGYTF. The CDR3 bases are TGCGCCAGCAGCTTGGGGGCGGGACAGAACTATGGCTACACCTTC. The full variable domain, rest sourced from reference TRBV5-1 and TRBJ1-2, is KAGVTQTPRYLIKTRGQQVTLSCSPISGHRSVSWYQQTPGQGLQFLFEYFSETQRNKGNFPGRFSGRQFSNSRSEMNVSTLELGDSALYLCASSLGAGQNYGYTFGSGTRLTVV.

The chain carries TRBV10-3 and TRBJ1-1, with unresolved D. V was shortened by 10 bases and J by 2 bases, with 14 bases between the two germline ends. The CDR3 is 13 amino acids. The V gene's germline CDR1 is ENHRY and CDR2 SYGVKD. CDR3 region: CATEDGRNTEAFF. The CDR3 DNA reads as TGTGCCACAGAGGACGGGAGAAACACTGAAGCTTTCTTT.

The CDR3 here is CASPRTGDENYGYTF. The CDR3 nucleotides read TGTGCCAGCCCTCGGACAGGGGATGAGAACTATGGCTACACCTTC. V usage is TRBV18 and J usage is TRBJ1-2, with 9 bases aligning to TRBD1. CDR3 length: 15 residues. Germline lookup yields CDR1 KGHSH and CDR2 LQKENI. The V segment lost 8 bases and the J segment 2 bases; nucleotides outside the gene matches: 9. Combining the CDR3 with reference TRBV18 and TRBJ1-2 gives the whole variable domain NAGVMQNPRHLVRRRGQEARLRCSPMKGHSHVYWYRQLPEEGLKFMVYLQKENIIDESGMPKERFSAEFPKEGPSILRIQQVVRGDSAAYFCASPRTGDENYGYTFGSGTRLTVV.

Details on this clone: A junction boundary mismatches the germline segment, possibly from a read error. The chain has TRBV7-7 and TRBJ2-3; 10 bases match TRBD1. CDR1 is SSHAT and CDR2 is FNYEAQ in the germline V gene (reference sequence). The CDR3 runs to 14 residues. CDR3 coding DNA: TGTGCTAGCAGCCCGGACAGGGGGTCAGATACGCAGTATTTT. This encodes CASSPDRGSDTQYF.